Presented here are 8 T cell receptor beta chains from one specimen sequenced in a study of control samples from healthy donors and cancer patients. Profiled with immunoSEQ multiplex PCR; TCRdb holds only in-frame clones, not every one. The sample holds under 450,000 clones, about nine tenths seen once. The sample was PBMCs. These receptors were obtained from a middle-aged man with head and neck cancer.

This clone was observed a few times. J is TRBJ1-5 and V is TRBV30; D is possibly TRBD1 (6 bases). Germline V gene lookup returns CDR1 GTSNPN and CDR2 SVGIG (reference sequence). With 0 bases removed from V and 2 bases from J, the gap between germline ends came to 11 bases. There are 15 residues in the CDR3. CDR3 DNA sequence: TGTGCCTGGAGTGTCCGGGGACAAGGCAATCAGCCCCAGCATTTT. This encodes CAWSVRGQGNQPQHF.

The chain uses TRBV9 and TRBJ2-4; TRBD1 matches at 10 bases. Losses at the gene ends were 3 bases for V and 6 bases for J; bases not matched to a gene: 9. CDR1 is SGDLS, CDR2 YYNGEE, per germline. CDR3 length equals 16 residues. In DNA, the CDR3 is TGTGCCAGCAGCGAAACCGGGACAGGGGTAGTAAACATTCAGTACTTC. Residues: CASSETGTGVVNIQYF.

This chain uses TRBV5-1 with TRBJ1-2; D may be TRBD1 (5 bases). CDR1 and CDR2 from the germline V gene are SGHRS and YFSETQ. The V end lost 0 bases, the J end lost 2 bases, and 11 bases lay between the germline ends. The CDR3 length is 15 residues. CDR3 residues: CASSLEFGGNYGYTF. CDR3 in DNA: TGCGCCAGCAGCTTGGAATTTGGGGGGAACTATGGCTACACCTTC. The full variable domain, completed using reference TRBV5-1 and TRBJ1-2, is KAGVTQTPRYLIKTRGQQVTLSCSPISGHRSVSWYQQTPGQGLQFLFEYFSETQRNKGNFPGRFSGRQFSNSRSEMNVSTLELGDSALYLCASSLEFGGNYGYTFGSGTRLTVV.

The chain links TRBV19 to TRBJ1-1, with D possibly being TRBD1 (5 bases). This CDR3 is 13 amino acids long. Germline CDR1 reads LNHDA; CDR2 reads SQIVND (reference sequence). The V end lost 3 bases, the J end lost 6 bases, and 11 bases lay between the germline ends. The CDR3 DNA reads TGTGCCAGTAGTATCTCTGGGGGAGCTGAAGCTTTCTTT. It yields the protein CASSISGGAEAFF.

The J gene is TRBJ2-1, the V gene TRBV7-9, with 8 bases matching TRBD1. The CDR3 totals 13 residues. V trimming: 5 bases; J trimming: 10 bases; junction bases outside the gene matches: 7. Per germline, CDR1 SEHNR and CDR2 FQNEAQ (reference sequence). The CDR3 loop reads CASSLTGGQEQFF. The CDR3 DNA follows: TGTGCCAGCAGCCTCACAGGGGGTCAGGAGCAGTTCTTC. Using reference TRBV7-9 and TRBJ2-1 for the parts outside the CDR3, the full variable domain is DTGVSQNPRHKITKRGQNVTFRCDPISEHNRLYWYRQTLGQGPEFLTYFQNEAQLEKSRLLSDRFSAERPKGSFSTLEIQRTEQGDSAMYLCASSLTGGQEQFFGPGTRLTVL.

This chain uses TRBV6-5 with TRBJ2-3, with 8 bases aligning to TRBD1. Looked up from germline, CDR1 is MNHEY and CDR2 is SVGAGI. The CDR3 contains 13 residues. The V and J ends lost 6 bases and 5 bases, in that order; junction bases with no gene match: 4. CDR3 in DNA: TGTGCCAGCAGGACAGGGGCGAGAGATACGCAGTATTTT. Amino acids: CASRTGARDTQYF.

The V gene is TRBV19, the J gene TRBJ1-1; 10 nucleotides match TRBD1. This CDR3 region has 15 residues. After removal of 7 bases from V and 5 bases from J, the junction contained 10 bases not matched to a gene. Looked up from germline, CDR1 is LNHDA and CDR2 is SQIVND (reference sequence). In DNA, the CDR3 is TGTGCCAGTACCCGGGGACAGGGGATATCGACTGAAGCTTTCTTT. This gives the protein CASTRGQGISTEAFF.

The sample holds a few counts of this clone. This chain links TRBV6-1 with TRBJ2-4, with 7 bases lining up with TRBD1. This CDR3 region has 13 residues. Germline trimming cut 1 base from V and 7 bases from J; bases unmatched to any gene: 1. CDR1 is MNHNS and CDR2 is SASEGT in the germline V gene. The CDR3 loop reads CASSEEGANIQYF. In DNA form, the CDR3 reads TGTGCCAGCAGTGAAGAGGGGGCGAACATTCAGTACTTC.